This paragraph covers one T cell receptor (beta chain) sequence. These data are taken from a study of blood T cell repertoires in COVID-19. Germline CDR1 is SGHTA and CDR2 is FQGNSA. V lost 4 bases and J lost 4; bases outside the gene matches: 8. This CDR3 is 15 amino acids long. Sequencing used immunoSEQ multiplex PCR; TCRdb keeps in-frame clones, though not all of them. Among roughly 200,000 clones listed, around 87% were seen once. The source of this sequence is a man aged 30 to 45 in a cohort exposed to, infected with or recovered from COVID-19 (not recorded which). Material for sequencing was PBMCs or T cells enriched from blood (not recorded which). The chain carries TRBV7-2 and TRBJ2-3; 7 bases agree with TRBD2. CDR3 sequence reads: CASSSGGSLADTQYF. The CDR3 region has the DNA TGTGCCAGCAGCTCCGGGGGGTCCCTGGCAGATACGCAGTATTTT.